The 21 T cell receptor beta chains below come from one sample, sequenced in a study of low-dose radiotherapy and immunotherapy resistance in tumors. Priming of first-strand cDNA relied on TRAV- and TRBV-specific primers (covering alpha and beta chains). The authors amplified TCRs for 20 PCR cycles with a constant-region primer and a V-primer adapter. TCRdb itself ran the reads through MiXCR, one entry per CDR3 protein. Altogether roughly 90,000 distinct CDR3 sequences are present, 20% being singletons, with the ten largest covering roughly 13%. Time point: after trial treatment. The sample's treatment: LDRT plus nivolumab, ipilimumab, low-dose cyclophosphamide and aspirin (RACIN trial). Specimen: PBMCs, collected after low-dose radiotherapy plus immunotherapy. These receptor sequences come from a female donor with ovarian cancer.

The chain recombines TRBV28 with TRBJ2-1; D may be TRBD2 (7 bases). V was trimmed by 2 bases and J by 2 bases, leaving 10 bases between them. The CDR3 covers 15 residues. Germline V gives CDR1 MDHEN, CDR2 SYDVKM. CDR3 residues: CASSLGGGPYNEQFF. DNA of the CDR3: TGTGCCAGCAGTTTAGGCGGGGGCCCCTACAATGAGCAGTTCTTC. Filled out from reference TRBV28 and TRBJ2-1, the complete variable domain reads DVKVTQSSRYLVKRTGEKVFLECVQDMDHENMFWYRQDPGLGLRLIYFSYDVKMKEKGDIPEGYSVSREKKERFSLILESASTNQTSMYLCASSLGGGPYNEQFFGPGTRLTVL.

At least ten counts were recorded for this clonotype. The chain is built from TRBV4-1 and TRBJ2-3; 12 nucleotides match TRBD2. With V trimmed by 2 bases and J by 2 bases, 5 bases remained unmatched. Germline V CDR1 and CDR2: MGHRA, YSYEKL. The CDR3 runs 17 residues. CDR3 amino acids: CASSQPASGRDTDTQYF. In DNA form, the CDR3 reads TGCGCCAGCAGCCAACCGGCTAGCGGGAGGGACACAGATACGCAGTATTTT.

The genes are TRBV12-3 or TRBV12-4 and TRBJ2-3; 10 nucleotides align to TRBD2. This CDR3 region has 16 residues. J was trimmed by 0 bases and V by 5 bases; bases with no gene match: 5. In nucleotides, the CDR3 is TGTGCCAGCAGTCCAACTAGCGGGATTAGCACAGATACGCAGTATTTT. It encodes CASSPTSGISTDTQYF.

Details on this clonotype: A read error may be the cause here, since a much bigger clone is one base away. The chain joins TRBV27 to TRBJ2-1; tentative D call: TRBD1 (6 bases). This CDR3 is built from 16 residues. Per germline, CDR1 MNHEY and CDR2 SMNVEV (reference sequence). The CDR3 region has the DNA TGTGCCAGCAGTTCCAATACAGGGATATCCTACAATGAGCAGTCCTTC. Its translation is CASSSNTGISYNEQSF.

This clonotype was counted many times. The chain joins TRBV4-3 to TRBJ1-2; D might be TRBD1 (6 bases). Per the germline V gene, CDR1 is LGHNA and CDR2 is YSLEER. CDR3 length: 17 amino acids. Between the trimmed V and J ends, which lost 0 bases and 7 bases, there was a span of 21 bases. The CDR3 DNA sequence: TGCGCCAGCAGCCAAGAAAGCAGGGTGGGGGCTAGTCCTGGCTACACCTTC. Translation: CASSQESRVGASPGYTF.

This sequence joins TRBV28 and TRBJ2-1, with 15 bases matching TRBD2. The trim removed 6 bases at V and 6 bases at J, leaving 9 bases unmatched. Germline CDR1 is MDHEN and CDR2 is SYDVKM. The CDR3 is 17 residues long. CDR3 protein: CASRRGLAGGSGNEQFF. The DNA for the CDR3 is TGTGCCAGCAGGAGGGGACTAGCGGGGGGTAGTGGCAATGAGCAGTTCTTC.

The CDR3 sequence: CASSLLGTQYF. The CDR3 DNA sequence: TGCGCCAGCAGCTTATTAGGTACGCAGTATTTT. V and J are TRBV5-1 and TRBJ2-3; no clear D gene. In germline, CDR1 is SGHRS, CDR2 YFSETQ. Trimming took 2 bases from V and 8 from J, leaving 6 bases between them. There are 11 residues in the CDR3. Drawing the rest from reference TRBV5-1 and TRBJ2-3, the complete variable domain is KAGVTQTPRYLIKTRGQQVTLSCSPISGHRSVSWYQQTPGQGLQFLFEYFSETQRNKGNFPGRFSGRQFSNSRSEMNVSTLELGDSALYLCASSLLGTQYFGPGTRLTVL.

This clonotype was found a few times. The chain joins TRBV7-2 to TRBJ2-7; 7 nucleotides match TRBD1. The CDR3 consists of 13 residues. Germline V gene lookup returns CDR1 SGHTA and CDR2 FQGNSA. V was clipped by 5 bases and J by 6 bases; unmatched bases: 7. CDR3 DNA sequence: TGTGCCAGCAGCCCGGGACAGAGGCCCGAGCAGTACTTC. Its protein product is CASSPGQRPEQYF.

The chain employs TRBV11-2 and TRBJ2-5; perhaps TRBD2 as D (6 bases). Trimming pared 4 bases from V and 5 bases from J, leaving 17 bases between. The germline V gene has CDR1 SGHAT and CDR2 FQNNGV. The CDR3 totals 15 residues. CDR3 bases: TGTGCCAGCAGCTCCCAGGGACTCAGAGGCGAGACCCAGTACTTC. It is translated as CASSSQGLRGETQYF.

A note on this clonotype: A far larger clone is only one base removed, so a read error is likely. The chain uses TRBV5-1 and TRBJ2-7; 9 bases fit TRBD1. This CDR3 has 15 residues. The V gene's germline CDR1 is SGHRS and CDR2 YFSETQ. After removal of 5 bases from V and 7 bases from J, the junction contained 13 bases not matched to a gene. This chain's CDR3 is CASSTGTGLYNEQYF. DNA of the CDR3: TGCGCCAGCAGTACCGGGACAGGGCTGTACAATGAGCAGTACTTC.

Written as DNA, the CDR3 is TGTGCCAGCAGGGATCAGGGGCCCTCCTACAATGAGCAGTTCTTC. Protein sequence: CASRDQGPSYNEQFF. V usage is TRBV2 and J usage is TRBJ2-1; D may be TRBD1 (6 bases). From germline, CDR1 is SNHLY and CDR2 FYNNEI. The length of the CDR3 is 15 residues. Trimming took 6 bases from V and 0 from J, leaving 12 bases between them.

This clonotype was recorded at least ten times. This chain connects TRBV3-1 to TRBJ1-3, with D possibly being TRBD1 (6 bases). Germline V gene data show CDR1 as LGHDT and CDR2 as YNNKEL (reference sequence). This CDR3 region has 16 residues. Trimming took off 1 base at V and 2 bases at J, with 12 bases between the two ends. The CDR3 region has the DNA TGTGCCAGCAGCCAAGGTGTGGGGGCTGCTGGAAACACCATATATTTT. It codes for CASSQGVGAAGNTIYF.

This clonotype was seen a single time. The chain has TRBV5-5 and TRBJ2-5; D perhaps matches TRBD1 (6 bases). The CDR3 spans 17 residues. The V gene's germline CDR1 is SGHKS and CDR2 YYEKEE (reference sequence). The V and J ends lost 2 bases and 4 bases respectively, with 21 bases between them. This CDR3 is CASSLLTGWDVIETQYF. CDR3 DNA sequence: TGTGCCAGCAGCTTACTGACAGGATGGGATGTTATAGAGACCCAGTACTTC.

This clonotype has at least ten counts. The chain carries TRBV7-9 and TRBJ2-7, with D perhaps TRBD2 (7 bases). The CDR3 runs to 17 residues. Trimming removed 4 bases at V and 5 bases at J, with 24 bases between. The germline V gene encodes CDR1 SEHNR and CDR2 FQNEAQ (reference sequence). The CDR3: CASSSPWGRESLHEQYF. Here the CDR3 DNA reads TGTGCCAGCAGCTCCCCCTGGGGGCGGGAGTCTCTCCACGAGCAGTACTTC.

This clonotype was counted ten times or more. The chain carries TRBV6-2 or TRBV6-3 and TRBJ2-7; 10 nucleotides line up with TRBD1. The CDR3 covers 13 residues. Unmatched junction bases numbered 6, after V lost 10 bases and J lost 3 bases. Germline V lookup: CDR1 MNHEY, CDR2 SVGEGT. CDR3: CATSRDRGYEQYF. DNA for the CDR3: TGTGCCACATCTCGGGACAGGGGCTACGAGCAGTACTTC.

This clonotype has just one count. The junction departs from germline at one end; a sequencing error may be responsible. The CDR3, as DNA: TGTGCCAGCACTCTGAGCTTGAACACTGCAGCTTTCTTT. Translating gives CASTLSLNTAAFF. V is TRBV2 and J is TRBJ1-1, with unresolved D. The CDR3 has 13 residues. Germline V CDR1 and CDR2: SNHLY, FYNNEI.

About this clonotype: No DNA is shown, since the ends of the CDR3 on it are uncertain; the CDR3 is the one TCRdb lists. The rearrangement uses TRBV7-4 and TRBJ2-2. Counting both end residues, the CDR3 totals 16 amino acids. The V gene's germline CDR1 is SGHVT and CDR2 SQSDAQ. CDR3: CASSLGNLNTGELFFF.

This clonotype was counted at least ten times. The J gene is TRBJ1-1, the V gene TRBV5-1; 8 positions agree with TRBD1. CDR1 and CDR2 from the germline V gene are SGHRS and YFSETQ. The CDR3 contains 14 residues. V was clipped by 0 bases and J by 4 bases; unmatched bases: 2. CDR3 region: CASSLARGLTEAFF. In DNA, the CDR3 is TGCGCCAGCAGCTTGGCCAGGGGGCTCACTGAAGCTTTCTTT. The variable domain in full, with the rest retrieved from reference TRBV5-1 and TRBJ1-1, is KAGVTQTPRYLIKTRGQQVTLSCSPISGHRSVSWYQQTPGQGLQFLFEYFSETQRNKGNFPGRFSGRQFSNSRSEMNVSTLELGDSALYLCASSLARGLTEAFFGQGTRLTVV.

In its sample, this clonotype was seen many times. The rearrangement joins TRBV7-8 to TRBJ2-2, with a tentative D call TRBD2 (5 bases). The length of the CDR3 is 16 residues. The V gene's germline CDR1 is SGHVS and CDR2 FQNEAQ. The germline V and J ends were trimmed by 4 bases and 0 bases, with 12 bases remaining between them. CDR3 loop: CASSSLGMTNTGELFF. CDR3 DNA sequence: TGTGCCAGCAGCTCACTCGGGATGACGAACACCGGGGAGCTGTTTTTT.

This clonotype was counted many times. The chain joins TRBV19 to TRBJ1-5; D is unclear. The V end was cut by 1 base, the J end by 2 bases, with 21 bases between. This CDR3 comprises 19 residues. Germline-derived CDR1 and CDR2 are LNHDA and SQIVND (reference sequence). The CDR3 nucleotides are TGTGCCAGTAGTATAGTGTTCCAGCCCATTGGTTCCCGCAATCAGCCCCAGCATTTT. This gives the protein CASSIVFQPIGSRNQPQHF. The full variable domain, completed using reference TRBV19 and TRBJ1-5, is DGGITQSPKYLFRKEGQNVTLSCEQNLNHDAMYWYRQDPGQGLRLIYYSQIVNDFQKGDIAEGYSVSREKKESFPLTVTSAQKNPTAFYLCASSIVFQPIGSRNQPQHFGDGTRLSIL.

The chain is built from TRBV11-1 and TRBJ1-1; D is ambiguous. The CDR3 spans 14 residues. Germline V gene sequence: CDR1 SGHAT, CDR2 FQDESV (reference sequence). The germline V and J ends were trimmed by 3 bases and 0 bases, with 8 bases remaining between them. The CDR3 DNA follows: TGTGCCAGCAGCTTTCTCGAGGTGAACACTGAAGCTTTCTTT. Its translation is CASSFLEVNTEAFF.